Following are 14 T cell receptor beta chains from one sample sequenced in a study of blood T cell repertoires in COVID-19 (dated by TCRdb to about 2020). Libraries were constructed by the immunoSEQ multiplex PCR assay. TCRdb mirrors the immuneACCESS table, restricted to in-frame sequences. Some clones are absent from its copies; in checked studies, under half trace to an unresolved V gene, and the reason for the others is unknown. The sample table shows 380,000 or so clones, and 70% to 90% are seen once. The ten largest clones capture 1.2% of the sample. Material for sequencing was peripheral blood. Receptors originate from a man between 40 and 49 years old with acute or convalescent COVID-19.

The chain uses TRBV28 and TRBJ1-5, with TRBD1 identical over 7 bases. This CDR3 has 13 amino acids. Germline CDR1 MDHEN, CDR2 SYDVKM. J lost 4 bases, V lost 5 bases, and 2 bases had no gene match. CDR3 amino acids: CASSHRGNQPQHF. The CDR3 coding sequence is TGTGCCAGCAGTCACAGGGGAAATCAGCCCCAGCATTTT. Combining the CDR3 with reference TRBV28 and TRBJ1-5 gives the whole variable domain DVKVTQSSRYLVKRTGEKVFLECVQDMDHENMFWYRQDPGLGLRLIYFSYDVKMKEKGDIPEGYSVSREKKERFSLILESASTNQTSMYLCASSHRGNQPQHFGDGTRLSIL.

The chain joins TRBV27 to TRBJ1-6; 7 nucleotides agree with TRBD1. The CDR3 totals 16 residues. Germline CDR1 MNHEY, CDR2 SMNVEV (reference sequence). The junction had 12 bases not matched to a gene; V was cut back by 5 bases and J by 8 bases. The CDR3 DNA reads as TGTGCCAGCAGTCCACCTAGACAGGGCCCCCATTCACCCCTCCACTTT. Residues: CASSPPRQGPHSPLHF.

The chain carries TRBV18 and TRBJ1-5; tentatively, D is TRBD1 (6 bases). CDR1 and CDR2 from the germline V gene are KGHSH and LQKENI. Trimming stripped 4 bases from V and 4 bases from J, with 17 bases between. The CDR3 runs to 16 residues. As DNA, the CDR3 is TGTGCCAGCTCACTACTACCGGGACAACGAAATCAGCCCCAGCATTTT. Translating gives CASSLLPGQRNQPQHF. Using reference TRBV18 and TRBJ1-5 for the parts outside the CDR3, the full variable domain is NAGVMQNPRHLVRRRGQEARLRCSPMKGHSHVYWYRQLPEEGLKFMVYLQKENIIDESGMPKERFSAEFPKEGPSILRIQQVVRGDSAAYFCASSLLPGQRNQPQHFGDGTRLSIL.

This clone was counted once. The V call is TRBV18, the J call TRBJ1-1; no firm D call. V was clipped by 5 bases and J by 4 bases, with 11 bases between them. Germline-derived CDR1 and CDR2 are KGHSH and LQKENI. The CDR3 runs 13 residues. The CDR3 sequence: CASSTGLGTEAFF. The CDR3 DNA is TGTGCCAGCTCAACTGGGCTCGGCACTGAAGCTTTCTTT.

This chain connects TRBV18 to TRBJ2-1; weak D call: TRBD2 (6 bases). Per the germline V gene, CDR1 is KGHSH and CDR2 is LQKENI. This CDR3 contains 13 residues. Trimming took off 0 bases at V and 7 bases at J, with 7 bases between the two ends. CDR3 protein: CASSPPSGNEQFF. The CDR3 DNA sequence: TGTGCCAGCTCACCACCTAGCGGAAATGAGCAGTTCTTC.

The CDR3: CSVEDRGLNTEAFF. The CDR3 coding sequence is TGCAGCGTTGAAGACAGGGGATTGAACACTGAAGCTTTCTTT. The rearrangement uses TRBV29-1 and TRBJ1-1, with TRBD1 as a possible D gene (6 bases). The CDR3 runs to 14 residues. Per germline, CDR1 SQVTM and CDR2 ANQGSEA. The ends were cut back, 0 bases at V and 0 bases at J, with 8 bases in the middle.

This clone was picked up one time. V gene TRBV7-3 combines with J gene TRBJ1-1, with TRBD1 identical over 7 bases. Looked up from germline, CDR1 is SGHTA and CDR2 is FQGTGA. V shed 5 bases, J shed 3 bases, and the junction held 6 bases outside the gene matches. The CDR3 is made up of 14 amino acids. The CDR3 coding sequence is TGTGCCAGCAGCCAGACAGGGTCCGACACTGAAGCTTTCTTT. Translating it yields CASSQTGSDTEAFF.

J is TRBJ1-2 and V is TRBV19, with D unresolved. CDR3 size: 13 residues. V dropped 5 bases and J dropped 1 base, with 8 bases sitting between them. Germline V CDR1 and CDR2: LNHDA, SQIVND (reference sequence). The CDR3 DNA is TGTGCCAGTAGTTTAGGAGGTAACTATGGCTACACCTTC. Translating it yields CASSLGGNYGYTF.

This clone was recorded only once. The chain recombines TRBV19 with TRBJ1-3, with TRBD1 matching over 7 bases. The junction had 7 bases not matched to a gene; V was cut back by 2 bases and J by 0 bases. CDR1 and CDR2 from the germline V gene are LNHDA and SQIVND (reference sequence). The CDR3 sequence is 17 residues long. The CDR3 protein is CASSIQGEFFSGNTIYF. The CDR3 DNA reads TGTGCCAGTAGTATACAGGGGGAGTTCTTCTCTGGAAACACCATATATTTT.

V usage is TRBV9 and J usage is TRBJ2-5, with TRBD2 matching over 7 bases. The CDR3 runs 15 residues. Unmatched junction bases numbered 8, after V lost 4 bases and J lost 2 bases. Germline V gene lookup returns CDR1 SGDLS and CDR2 YYNGEE. The CDR3 loop is CASSLGLAAQETQYF. CDR3 nucleotide sequence: TGTGCCAGCAGCCTGGGGCTAGCGGCGCAAGAGACCCAGTACTTC.

This rearrangement joins TRBV10-3 to TRBJ2-2, with 8 bases matching TRBD2. This CDR3 is 16 amino acids long. Per the germline V gene, CDR1 is ENHRY and CDR2 is SYGVKD. V shed 10 bases and J 0 bases; nucleotides not matched to a gene: 10. The CDR3 protein is CATTGTRIPNTGELFF. The CDR3, as DNA: TGTGCCACCACCGGGACTAGGATACCGAACACCGGGGAGCTGTTTTTT.

This rearrangement joins TRBV11-2 to TRBJ1-6; D is unresolved. Trimming took 3 bases from V and 5 from J, leaving 8 bases between them. This CDR3 has 14 residues. Germline lookup yields CDR1 SGHAT and CDR2 FQNNGV. The CDR3 sequence is CASSFGGDNSPLHF. CDR3 nucleotide sequence: TGTGCCAGCAGCTTCGGTGGAGATAATTCACCCCTCCACTTT.

The rearrangement uses TRBV6-5 and TRBJ1-3, with TRBD1 matching 9 bases. J lost 3 bases, V lost 6 bases, and 6 bases had no gene match. The length of the CDR3 is 15 residues. In germline, CDR1 is MNHEY, CDR2 SVGAGI. The CDR3 loop is CASSPTGGGGNTIYF. The DNA for the CDR3 is TGTGCCAGCAGCCCGACAGGGGGTGGTGGAAACACCATATATTTT.

The chain joins TRBV3-1 (or the pseudogene TRBV3-2) to TRBJ1-5, with D maybe TRBD1 (5 bases). The CDR3 is 14 residues long. The V gene's germline CDR1 is LGHDT and CDR2 YNNKEL (reference sequence). V was cut by 0 bases and J by 7 bases, with 10 bases left in between. CDR3 in DNA: TGTGCCAGCAGCCAAGACAGGGCCGGGCAGCCCCAGCATTTT. Protein: CASSQDRAGQPQHF.